This TCR beta chain was identified during a study of shared clonotypes between healthy human individuals. The overall study: Three plates were used per donor for CD4 naive, three for CD4 memory, two for CD8 naive and one for CD8 memory.

A note on this clone: Its target is not known.

This CDR3 has 13 residues. Trimming removed 7 bases from V and 0 bases from J, with 10 bases in between. Germline lookup yields CDR1 SQVTM and CDR2 ANQGSEA. This table comes from immunoSEQ multiplex PCR, and its TCRdb copy is limited to in-frame clones, with some not included. Among roughly 2 million clones listed, less than 95% were seen once. Naive CD8 populations comprised CD45RO-negative cells positively selected for CCR7, excluding terminally differentiated effector memory CD45RA+ cells. General study points: The genetic and exposure-history diversity represented was limited by few donors. Across several donors, naive CD4 shared roughly 5.1%, naive CD8 more than 3%, memory CD4 less than 2.5%, memory CD8 0.4%.

Source material: naive CD8+ T cells sorted from blood. The J gene is TRBJ1-3, the V gene TRBV29-1; a possible D gene is TRBD1 (6 bases). The receptor comes from a man younger than 35 in good health. This CDR3 reads CSGWDISGNTIYF. CDR3 sequence (DNA): TGCAGCGGATGGGACATCTCTGGAAACACCATATATTTT.